Below are 9 T cell receptor beta chains sequenced from a single sample in a study of blood T cells in healthy people across ages. Next came a second PCR, run for roughly 7 to 12 cycles, which used a sample-barcoded 5' primer along with a J-beta primer mix. One entry per CDR3 protein results from TCRdb running MiXCR on the 5' RACE reads. The sample carries 1.5 million to 2 million distinct CDR3 sequences, roughly 27% recorded once. Specimen: blood. These receptors were obtained from a woman in her 30s in good health.

The V and J genes are TRBV9 and TRBJ2-1, with a weak D call TRBD1 (7 bases). CDR1 and CDR2 (germline): SGDLS, YYNGEE. Deletions cut 4 bases from V and 15 bases from J, with 20 bases between. This CDR3 is built from 13 residues. The CDR3 sequence is CASSIRDSGYRFF. The CDR3 nucleotides are TGTGCCAGCAGCATCAGGGACAGCGGGTATCGGTTCTTC.

This clonotype has a count of ten or more. This chain joins TRBV10-3 and TRBJ1-2, with D perhaps TRBD1 (6 bases). V lost 4 bases and J 0 bases, leaving 9 bases between the germline ends. Germline CDR1 ENHRY, CDR2 SYGVKD. This CDR3 is built from 14 residues. CDR3 amino acids: CAISGTDTNYGYTF. The CDR3 bases are TGTGCCATCAGTGGGACAGATACTAACTATGGCTACACCTTC.

J is TRBJ2-5 and V is TRBV20-1, with TRBD1 matching over 7 bases. This CDR3 contains 13 residues. CDR1 is DFQATT and CDR2 is SNEGSKA in the germline V gene (reference sequence). V shed 4 bases and J 5 bases; nucleotides not matched to a gene: 7. The CDR3 region has the DNA TGCAGTGCTAACAGGGGTGATTGGGAGACCCAGTACTTC. Its translation is CSANRGDWETQYF.

Of note for this clonotype: This may be a read error, as it is one base from a much larger clone. CDR3 sequence reads: CSVGGGTGNEQYF. CDR3 nucleotides: TGCAGCGTGGGAGGGGGCACGGGTAATGAGCAGTACTTC. The chain joins TRBV29-1 to TRBJ2-7, with D tentatively TRBD1 or TRBD2 (7 bases each). The CDR3 length is 13 residues. V lost 6 bases, J lost 7 bases, and 19 bases lay in between. Germline CDR1 SQVTM, CDR2 ANQGSEA.

The chain is built from TRBV12-3 or TRBV12-4 and TRBJ1-5, with D maybe TRBD1 (5 bases). The CDR3 spans 15 residues. The ends were cut back, 1 base at V and 2 bases at J, with 9 bases in the middle. CDR3 amino acids: CASSLVMGGNQPQHF. CDR3 nucleotide sequence: TGTGCCAGCAGTTTAGTGATGGGGGGCAATCAGCCCCAGCATTTT.

The sample holds many counts of this clonotype. The chain uses TRBV7-2 and TRBJ1-2; D unresolved. CDR1 is SGHTA, CDR2 FQGNSA, per germline. V was clipped by 5 bases and J by 4 bases, with 14 bases between them. This CDR3 is 14 amino acids long. The CDR3 bases are TGTGCCAGCAGCAAGGACGGCGGCCTCTATGGCTACACCTTC. Protein: CASSKDGGLYGYTF.

At least ten counts were recorded for this clonotype. The V call is TRBV29-1, the J call TRBJ2-6, with TRBD1 matching over 9 bases. CDR1 is SQVTM and CDR2 is ANQGSEA in the germline V gene. The CDR3 runs 16 residues. The J segment lost 0 bases and the V segment lost 5 bases, leaving 5 bases of the junction unmatched. In nucleotides, the CDR3 is TGCAGCGTTTCAACGACAGGGGGCTCTGGGGCCAACGTCCTGACTTTC. Translated: CSVSTTGGSGANVLTF.

This clonotype has just one count. The chain is built from TRBV20-1 and TRBJ2-3, with a tentative D call TRBD1 (6 bases). Germline CDR1 is DFQATT and CDR2 is SNEGSKA (reference sequence). This CDR3 is built from 13 residues. V lost 6 bases and J 5 bases, leaving 15 bases between the germline ends. The CDR3: CSAADRAGDTQYF. In DNA form, the CDR3 reads TGCAGTGCCGCGGACAGAGCTGGAGATACGCAGTATTTT.

This clonotype occurred many times. The J gene is TRBJ2-7, the V gene TRBV10-3; 10 nucleotides agree with TRBD1. Per germline, CDR1 ENHRY and CDR2 SYGVKD. This CDR3 is 14 amino acids long. J gave up 2 bases and V 6 bases, and 4 bases lay outside the gene matches. The CDR3 here is CAIRAGTGAYEQYF. CDR3 coding DNA: TGTGCCATCAGGGCCGGGACAGGGGCCTACGAGCAGTACTTC.